The 2 T cell receptor beta chains given below trace back to one sample, sequenced in a study of early T cells in non-severe SARS-CoV-2 infection. TCRdb ran MiXCR on the 5' RACE reads and lists one entry per CDR3 protein. The sample consists of 53,000 or so distinct CDR3 sequences, about 9.2% of them appearing once. The sequencing input was whole blood. These receptors all come from an adult who was a healthcare worker with PCR-confirmed SARS-CoV-2 infection or an uninfected control (not recorded which).

This clonotype was seen a few times. The gene calls are TRBV29-1 and TRBJ2-5; no definite D call. The CDR3 loop spans 12 amino acids. The germline V gene encodes CDR1 SQVTM and CDR2 ANQGSEA. The V end was cut by 7 bases, the J end by 4 bases, with 13 bases between. The CDR3 reads CSEYPGGETQYF. The CDR3 DNA sequence: TGCAGCGAGTACCCGGGCGGAGAGACCCAGTACTTC. Based on the CDR3 plus reference TRBV29-1 and TRBJ2-5, the full variable domain is SAVISQKPSRDICQRGTSLTIQCQVDSQVTMMFWYRQQPGQSLTLIATANQGSEATYESGFVIDKFPISRPNLTFSTLTVSNMSPEDSSIYLCSEYPGGETQYFGPGTRLLVL.

This clonotype showed up just a few times. V gene TRBV20-1 combines with J gene TRBJ1-2; 10 bases fit TRBD1. The CDR3 covers 13 residues. With 6 bases clipped from V and 5 bases from J, the junction kept 6 bases outside the gene matches. The V gene's germline CDR1 is DFQATT and CDR2 SNEGSKA (reference sequence). In nucleotides, the CDR3 is TGCAGTGCGCGACGGACAGGGGGTTATGGCTACACCTTC. It encodes CSARRTGGYGYTF.